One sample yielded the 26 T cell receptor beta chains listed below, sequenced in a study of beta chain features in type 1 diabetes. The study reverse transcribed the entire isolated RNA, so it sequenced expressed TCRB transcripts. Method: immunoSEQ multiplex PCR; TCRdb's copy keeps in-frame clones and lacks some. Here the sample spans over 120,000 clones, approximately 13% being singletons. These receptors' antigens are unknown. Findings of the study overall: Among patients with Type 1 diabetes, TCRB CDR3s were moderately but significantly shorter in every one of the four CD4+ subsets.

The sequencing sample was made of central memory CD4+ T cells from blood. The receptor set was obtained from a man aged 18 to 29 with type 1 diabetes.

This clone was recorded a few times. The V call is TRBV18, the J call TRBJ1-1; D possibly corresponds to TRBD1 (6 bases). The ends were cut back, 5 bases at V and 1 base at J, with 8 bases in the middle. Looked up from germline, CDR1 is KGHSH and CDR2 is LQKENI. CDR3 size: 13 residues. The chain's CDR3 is CASSADRNTEAFF. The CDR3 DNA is TGTGCCAGCTCAGCGGACAGGAACACTGAAGCTTTCTTT.

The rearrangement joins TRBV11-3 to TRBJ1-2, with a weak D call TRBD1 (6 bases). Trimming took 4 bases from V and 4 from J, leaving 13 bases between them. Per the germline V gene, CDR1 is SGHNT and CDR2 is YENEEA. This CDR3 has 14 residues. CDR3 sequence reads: CASSSSGTFYGYTF. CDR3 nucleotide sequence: TGTGCCAGCAGCTCATCCGGGACATTCTATGGCTACACCTTC.

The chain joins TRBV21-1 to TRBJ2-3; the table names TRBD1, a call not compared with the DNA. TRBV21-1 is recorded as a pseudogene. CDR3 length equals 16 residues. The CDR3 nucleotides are TGTGCCAGCCAGGGTGGGGACAGCACTAGCACAGATACGCAGTATTTT. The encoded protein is CASQGGDSTSTDTQYF.

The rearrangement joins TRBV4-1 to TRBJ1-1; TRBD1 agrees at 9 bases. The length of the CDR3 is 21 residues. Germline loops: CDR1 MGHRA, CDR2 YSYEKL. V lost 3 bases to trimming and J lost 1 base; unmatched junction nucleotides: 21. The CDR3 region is CASSQPKVMAGQGTKNTEAFF. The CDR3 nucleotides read TGCGCCAGCAGCCAGCCAAAGGTTATGGCGGGACAGGGTACGAAGAACACTGAAGCTTTCTTT.

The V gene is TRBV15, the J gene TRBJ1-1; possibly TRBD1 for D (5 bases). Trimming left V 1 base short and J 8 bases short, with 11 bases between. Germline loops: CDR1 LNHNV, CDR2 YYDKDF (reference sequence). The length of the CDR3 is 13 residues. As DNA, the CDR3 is TGTGCCACCAGCAGAGCCCTTGACAGCGAAGCTTTCTTT. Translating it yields CATSRALDSEAFF.

CDR3: CASTVDKNTEAFF. In nucleotides, the CDR3 is TGTGCCAGCACCGTGGACAAGAACACTGAAGCTTTCTTT. The chain couples TRBV28 to TRBJ1-1; D perhaps matches TRBD1 (5 bases). Trimming removed 7 bases at V and 1 base at J, with 10 bases between. Germline values: CDR1 MDHEN, CDR2 SYDVKM. The CDR3 consists of 13 residues.

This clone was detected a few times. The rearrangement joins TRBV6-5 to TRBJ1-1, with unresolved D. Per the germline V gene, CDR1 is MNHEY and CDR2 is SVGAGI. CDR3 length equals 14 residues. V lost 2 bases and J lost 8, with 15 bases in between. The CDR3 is CASSYTAMGSEAFF. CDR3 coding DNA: TGTGCCAGCAGTTACACAGCAATGGGAAGCGAAGCTTTCTTT.

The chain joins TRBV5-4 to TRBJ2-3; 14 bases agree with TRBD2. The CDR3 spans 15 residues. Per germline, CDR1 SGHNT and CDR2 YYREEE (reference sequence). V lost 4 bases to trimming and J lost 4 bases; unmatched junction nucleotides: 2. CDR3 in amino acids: CASSRTSGGPDTQYF. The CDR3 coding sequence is TGTGCCAGCAGCCGGACTAGCGGGGGGCCAGATACGCAGTATTTT.

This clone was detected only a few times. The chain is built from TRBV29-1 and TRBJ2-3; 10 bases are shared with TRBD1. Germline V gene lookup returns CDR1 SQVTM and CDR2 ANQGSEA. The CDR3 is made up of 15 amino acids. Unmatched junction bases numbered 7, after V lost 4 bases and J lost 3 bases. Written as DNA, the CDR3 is TGCAGCGTTGCGGGAGGGGGACAGGGGACAGATACGCAGTATTTT. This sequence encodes CSVAGGGQGTDTQYF.

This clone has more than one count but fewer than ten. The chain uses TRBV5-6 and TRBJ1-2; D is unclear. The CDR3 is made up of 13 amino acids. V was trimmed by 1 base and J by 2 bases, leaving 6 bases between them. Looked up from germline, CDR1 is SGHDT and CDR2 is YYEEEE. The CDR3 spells CASSLPGNYGYTF. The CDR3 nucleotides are TGTGCCAGCAGCTTGCCGGGCAACTATGGCTACACCTTC.

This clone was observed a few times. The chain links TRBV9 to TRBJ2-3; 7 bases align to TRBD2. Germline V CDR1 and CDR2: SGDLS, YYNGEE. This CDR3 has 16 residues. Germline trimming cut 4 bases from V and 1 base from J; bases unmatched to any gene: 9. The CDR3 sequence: CASSPPTSARTDTQYF. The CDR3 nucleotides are TGTGCCAGCAGCCCCCCCACTAGCGCCCGCACAGATACGCAGTATTTT.

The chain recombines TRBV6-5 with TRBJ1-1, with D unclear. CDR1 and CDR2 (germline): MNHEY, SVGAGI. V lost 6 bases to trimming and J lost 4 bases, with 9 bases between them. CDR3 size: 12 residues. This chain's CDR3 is CASSRTFTEAFF. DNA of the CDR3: TGTGCCAGCAGCCGTACATTCACTGAAGCTTTCTTT.

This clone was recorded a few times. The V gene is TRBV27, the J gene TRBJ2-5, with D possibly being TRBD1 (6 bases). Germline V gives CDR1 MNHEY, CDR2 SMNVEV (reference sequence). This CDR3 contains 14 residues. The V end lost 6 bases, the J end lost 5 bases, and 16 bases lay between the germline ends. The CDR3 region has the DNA TGTGCCAGCAGACAAGGACAGCACGGGGAGACCCAGTACTTC. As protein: CASRQGQHGETQYF.

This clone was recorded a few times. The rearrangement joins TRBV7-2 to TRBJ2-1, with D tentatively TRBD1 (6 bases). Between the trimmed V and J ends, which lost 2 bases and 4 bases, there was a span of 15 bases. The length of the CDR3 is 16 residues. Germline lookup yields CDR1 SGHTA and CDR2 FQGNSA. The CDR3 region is CASSLRGSGKYNEQFF. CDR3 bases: TGTGCCAGCAGCTTAAGGGGGAGCGGCAAATACAATGAGCAGTTCTTC.

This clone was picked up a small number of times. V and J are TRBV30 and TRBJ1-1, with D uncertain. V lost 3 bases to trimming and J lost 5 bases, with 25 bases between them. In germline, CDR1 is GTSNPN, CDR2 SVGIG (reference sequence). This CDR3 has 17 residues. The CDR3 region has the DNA TGTGCCTGGAGGGCGGTGGTTAGTTGGGCCTTAAGGACTGAAGCTTTCTTT. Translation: CAWRAVVSWALRTEAFF.

The DNA of the CDR3 is TGTGCCAGCACGGCTGGGGCCAACGTCCTGACTTTC. Amino acids: CASTAGANVLTF. The rearrangement joins TRBV2 to TRBJ2-6; the D is unclear. The CDR3 is 12 amino acids. The V gene's germline CDR1 is SNHLY and CDR2 FYNNEI. The V gene lost 7 bases and the J gene lost 2 bases, with 3 bases spanning the gap. Full variable domain (rest looked up from reference TRBV2 and TRBJ2-6): EPEVTQTPSHQVTQMGQEVILRCVPISNHLYFYWYRQILGQKVEFLVSFYNNEISEKSEIFDDQFSVERPDGSNFTLKIRSTKLEDSAMYFCASTAGANVLTFGAGSRLTVL.

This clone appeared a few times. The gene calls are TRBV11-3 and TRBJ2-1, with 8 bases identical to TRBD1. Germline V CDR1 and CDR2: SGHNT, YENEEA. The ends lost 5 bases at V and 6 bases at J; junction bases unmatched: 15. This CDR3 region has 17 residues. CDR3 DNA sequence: TGTGCCAGCAGCAAACAATATGGCCAGGGGGCTCGCAATGAGCAGTTCTTC. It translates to CASSKQYGQGARNEQFF.

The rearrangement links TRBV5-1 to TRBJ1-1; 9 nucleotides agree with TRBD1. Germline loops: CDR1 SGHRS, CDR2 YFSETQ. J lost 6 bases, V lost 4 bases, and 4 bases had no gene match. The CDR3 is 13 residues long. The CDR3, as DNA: TGCGCCAGCAGCATAGGGACAGGGCCTGAAGCTTTCTTT. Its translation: CASSIGTGPEAFF.

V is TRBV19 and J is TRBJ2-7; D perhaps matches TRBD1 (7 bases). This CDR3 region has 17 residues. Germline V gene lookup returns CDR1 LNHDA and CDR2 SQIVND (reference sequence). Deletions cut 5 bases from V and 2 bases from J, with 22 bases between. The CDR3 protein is CASSYNSGGRGTYEQYF. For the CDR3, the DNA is TGTGCCAGTAGTTACAACTCAGGGGGGCGCGGGACCTACGAGCAGTACTTC.

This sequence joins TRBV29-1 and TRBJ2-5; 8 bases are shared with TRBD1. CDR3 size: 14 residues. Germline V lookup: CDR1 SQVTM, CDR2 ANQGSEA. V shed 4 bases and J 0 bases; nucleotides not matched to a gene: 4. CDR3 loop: CSVAGGANQETQYF. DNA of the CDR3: TGCAGCGTTGCAGGGGGCGCGAACCAAGAGACCCAGTACTTC. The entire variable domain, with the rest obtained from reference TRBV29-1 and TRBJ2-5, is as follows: SAVISQKPSRDICQRGTSLTIQCQVDSQVTMMFWYRQQPGQSLTLIATANQGSEATYESGFVIDKFPISRPNLTFSTLTVSNMSPEDSSIYLCSVAGGANQETQYFGPGTRLLVL.

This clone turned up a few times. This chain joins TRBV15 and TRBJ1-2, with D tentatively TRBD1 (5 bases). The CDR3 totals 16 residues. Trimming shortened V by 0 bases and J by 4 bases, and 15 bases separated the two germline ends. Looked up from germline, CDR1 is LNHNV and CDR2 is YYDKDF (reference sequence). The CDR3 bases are TGTGCCACCAGCAGAGAGGGGACGGGGGTCGCCTATGGCTACACCTTC. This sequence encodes CATSREGTGVAYGYTF.

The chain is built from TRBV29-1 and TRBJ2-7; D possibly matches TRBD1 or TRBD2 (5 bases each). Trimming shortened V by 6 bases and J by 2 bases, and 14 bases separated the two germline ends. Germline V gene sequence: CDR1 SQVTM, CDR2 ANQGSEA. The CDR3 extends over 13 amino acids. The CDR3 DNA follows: TGCAGCGTCGTTCGGGACGCACCCTACGAGCAGTACTTC. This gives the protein CSVVRDAPYEQYF.

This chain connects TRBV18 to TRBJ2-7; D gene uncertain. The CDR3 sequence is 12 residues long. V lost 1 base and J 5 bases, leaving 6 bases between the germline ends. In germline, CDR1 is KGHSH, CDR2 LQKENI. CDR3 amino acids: CASSPRLDEQYF. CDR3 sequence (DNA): TGTGCCAGCTCACCACGGTTGGACGAGCAGTACTTC.

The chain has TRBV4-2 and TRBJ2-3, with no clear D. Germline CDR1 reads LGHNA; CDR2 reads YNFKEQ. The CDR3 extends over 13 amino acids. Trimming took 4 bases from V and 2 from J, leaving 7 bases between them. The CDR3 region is CASSPTTTDTQYF. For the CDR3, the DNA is TGTGCCAGCAGCCCAACAACCACAGATACGCAGTATTTT.

The DNA for the CDR3 is TGTGCCAGCAGCGTACAGGGGCCGGTGAATGAGCAGTTCTTC. This gives the protein CASSVQGPVNEQFF. The gene calls are TRBV9 and TRBJ2-1, with a possible D match to TRBD1 (6 bases). The CDR3 is 14 residues long. V was trimmed by 1 base and J by 7 bases, leaving 12 bases between them. The germline gives CDR1 SGDLS, CDR2 YYNGEE.

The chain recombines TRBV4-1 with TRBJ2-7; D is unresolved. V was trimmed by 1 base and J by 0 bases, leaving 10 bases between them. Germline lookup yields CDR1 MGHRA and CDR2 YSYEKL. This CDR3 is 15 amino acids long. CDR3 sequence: CASSQGQRSSYEQYF. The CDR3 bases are TGCGCCAGCAGCCAAGGACAACGAAGCTCCTACGAGCAGTACTTC.